A single sample gave rise to the 7 T cell receptor beta chains below, sequenced in a study of T cells in localized non-small cell lung cancer (dated by TCRdb to 2020 to 2021). Libraries were constructed by the immunoSEQ multiplex PCR assay. TCRdb obtained this table from immuneACCESS and retained in-frame rearrangements with V and J assigned. These tables miss some clones; where compared with another copy, unresolved V genes account for less than half of the shortfall, and the remainder is unexplained. Here the sample has around 130,000 clones; roughly 90% occur a single time. Roughly 1.8% of the sample is taken by the ten largest. The sample in question was peripheral blood, obtained before any cancer treatment. Receptors were obtained from an older female donor with stage I lung adenocarcinoma.

This chain joins TRBV6-1 and TRBJ2-1; D might be TRBD2 (5 bases). The germline V gene has CDR1 MNHNS and CDR2 SASEGT. Trimming left V 5 bases short and J 6 bases short, with 14 bases between. The CDR3 loop spans 14 amino acids. This CDR3 reads CASSPSADGNEQFF. DNA of the CDR3: TGTGCCAGCAGTCCCTCAGCGGACGGCAATGAGCAGTTCTTC.

This CDR3 is CASSLTPQGLNEQFF. The CDR3, as DNA: TGTGCCAGCAGCCTCACTCCACAGGGGTTGAATGAGCAGTTCTTC. The V and J genes are TRBV9 and TRBJ2-1; 7 bases map to TRBD1. Germline assignment: CDR1 SGDLS and CDR2 YYNGEE. V shed 4 bases, J shed 7 bases, and the junction held 11 bases outside the gene matches. The CDR3 extends over 15 amino acids.

The CDR3: CAGYLREGSPLHF. The CDR3, as DNA: TGTGCAGGCTATCTGAGAGAAGGTTCACCCCTCCACTTT. This sequence joins TRBV2 and TRBJ1-6; D not resolved. The CDR3 consists of 13 residues. CDR1 and CDR2 (germline): SNHLY, FYNNEI.

V is TRBV30 and J is TRBJ2-1; 11 bases align to TRBD2. The CDR3 has 15 amino acids. The germline V gene encodes CDR1 GTSNPN and CDR2 SVGIG (reference sequence). V lost 5 bases and J lost 9; bases outside the gene matches: 12. This CDR3 reads CAWGPIAGGPGEQFF. CDR3 coding DNA: TGTGCCTGGGGACCTATAGCGGGAGGGCCGGGTGAGCAGTTCTTC.

This clone came up a few times. The V call is TRBV27, the J call TRBJ2-2; 10 bases match TRBD1. The germline V gene has CDR1 MNHEY and CDR2 SMNVEV (reference sequence). The CDR3 has 13 residues. With V trimmed by 10 bases and J by 4 bases, 3 bases remained unmatched. The CDR3 loop is CATGTGVTGELFF. The CDR3 DNA reads TGTGCCACCGGGACAGGGGTCACCGGGGAGCTGTTTTTT.

The CDR3 region is CASSQTGAANYGYTF. The CDR3 bases are TGTGCCAGCAGCCAGACAGGGGCAGCTAACTATGGCTACACCTTC. V and J are TRBV14 and TRBJ1-2, with 8 bases identical to TRBD1. V gave up 3 bases and J gave up 0 bases; unmatched junction bases: 3. Germline CDR1 reads SGHDN; CDR2 reads FVKESK. The CDR3 extends over 15 amino acids.

In its sample, this clone was seen a few times. The rearrangement links TRBV4-1 to TRBJ2-7, with 9 bases fitting TRBD2. CDR1 MGHRA and CDR2 YSYEKL come from the germline V gene. This CDR3 is 20 amino acids long. The V segment lost 2 bases and the J segment 3 bases; nucleotides outside the gene matches: 20. CDR3 nucleotides: TGCGCCAGCAGCCAACCCGGCAGACTAGCGGACCCGAAAATACTCTACGAGCAGTACTTC. Its protein is CASSQPGRLADPKILYEQYF.